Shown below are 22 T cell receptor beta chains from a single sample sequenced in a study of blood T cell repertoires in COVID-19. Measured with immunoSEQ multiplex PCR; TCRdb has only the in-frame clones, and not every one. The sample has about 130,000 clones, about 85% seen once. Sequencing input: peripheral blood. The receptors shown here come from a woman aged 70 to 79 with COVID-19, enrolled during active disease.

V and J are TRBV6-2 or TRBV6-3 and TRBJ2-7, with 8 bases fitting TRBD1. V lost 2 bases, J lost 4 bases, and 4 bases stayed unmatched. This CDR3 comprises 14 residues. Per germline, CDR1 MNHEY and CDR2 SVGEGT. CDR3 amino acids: CASSYMQGAYEQYF. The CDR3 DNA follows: TGTGCCAGCAGTTACATGCAGGGGGCGTACGAGCAGTACTTC.

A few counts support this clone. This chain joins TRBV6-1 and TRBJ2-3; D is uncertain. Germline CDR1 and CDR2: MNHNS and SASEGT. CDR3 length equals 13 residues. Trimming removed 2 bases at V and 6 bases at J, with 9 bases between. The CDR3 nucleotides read TGTGCCAGCAGTGAAACTAAGGCGGATACGCAGTATTTT. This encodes CASSETKADTQYF.

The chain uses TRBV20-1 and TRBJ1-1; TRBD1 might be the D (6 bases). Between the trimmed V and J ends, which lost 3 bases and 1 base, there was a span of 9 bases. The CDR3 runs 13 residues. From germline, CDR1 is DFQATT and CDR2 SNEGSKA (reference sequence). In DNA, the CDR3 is TGCAGTGCTAGTACAGGGTCGAACACTGAAGCTTTCTTT. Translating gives CSASTGSNTEAFF.

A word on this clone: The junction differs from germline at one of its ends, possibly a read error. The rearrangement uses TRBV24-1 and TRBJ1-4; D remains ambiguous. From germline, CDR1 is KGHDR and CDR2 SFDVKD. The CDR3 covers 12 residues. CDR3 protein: CVTSDTDGKLFF. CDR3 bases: TGTGTCACCAGTGACACAGACGGAAAACTGTTTTTT.

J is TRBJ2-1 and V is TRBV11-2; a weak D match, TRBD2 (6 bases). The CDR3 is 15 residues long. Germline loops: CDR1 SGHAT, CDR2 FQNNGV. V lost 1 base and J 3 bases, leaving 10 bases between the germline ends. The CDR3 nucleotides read TGTGCCAGCAGCTTAGGTTCTAGCGACTACAATGAGCAGTTCTTC. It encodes CASSLGSSDYNEQFF.

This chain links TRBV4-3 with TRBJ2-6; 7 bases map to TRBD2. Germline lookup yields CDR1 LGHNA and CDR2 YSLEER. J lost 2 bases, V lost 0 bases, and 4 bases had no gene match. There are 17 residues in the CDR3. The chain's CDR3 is CASSQDRAGAGANVLTF. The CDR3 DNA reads TGCGCCAGCAGCCAAGATAGGGCGGGGGCTGGGGCCAACGTCCTGACTTTC.

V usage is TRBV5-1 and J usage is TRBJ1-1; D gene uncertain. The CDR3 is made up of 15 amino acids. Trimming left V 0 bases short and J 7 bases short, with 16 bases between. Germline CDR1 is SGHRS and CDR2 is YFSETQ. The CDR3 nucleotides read TGCGCCAGCAGCTTGGATGTTATGTTCCGGGGTGAAGCTTTCTTT. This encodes CASSLDVMFRGEAFF.

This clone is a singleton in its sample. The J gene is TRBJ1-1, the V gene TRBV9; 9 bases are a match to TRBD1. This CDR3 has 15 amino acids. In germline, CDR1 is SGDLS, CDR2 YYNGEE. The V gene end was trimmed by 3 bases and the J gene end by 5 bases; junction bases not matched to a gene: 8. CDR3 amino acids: CASSGEDRGGTEAFF. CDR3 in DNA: TGTGCCAGCAGCGGGGAGGACAGGGGAGGAACTGAAGCTTTCTTT. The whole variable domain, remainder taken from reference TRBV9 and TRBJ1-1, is DSGVTQTPKHLITATGQRVTLRCSPRSGDLSVYWYQQSLDQGLQFLIQYYNGEERAKGNILERFSAQQFPDLHSELNLSSLELGDSALYFCASSGEDRGGTEAFFGQGTRLTVV.

CDR3 residues: CASSLDGGARGGYTF. The CDR3 bases are TGTGCCAGCAGCTTAGATGGGGGGGCCCGGGGAGGCTACACCTTC. This chain joins TRBV7-2 and TRBJ1-2, with D perhaps TRBD1 (6 bases). The CDR3 runs 15 residues. V was pared by 1 base and J by 8 bases, with 17 bases between. The germline V gene encodes CDR1 SGHTA and CDR2 FQGNSA.

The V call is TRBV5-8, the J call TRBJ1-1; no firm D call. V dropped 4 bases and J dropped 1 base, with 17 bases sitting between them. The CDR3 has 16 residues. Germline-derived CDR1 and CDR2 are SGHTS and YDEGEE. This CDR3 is CASSLRTAGTNTEAFF. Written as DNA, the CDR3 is TGTGCCAGCAGCCTACGAACCGCGGGAACGAACACTGAAGCTTTCTTT.

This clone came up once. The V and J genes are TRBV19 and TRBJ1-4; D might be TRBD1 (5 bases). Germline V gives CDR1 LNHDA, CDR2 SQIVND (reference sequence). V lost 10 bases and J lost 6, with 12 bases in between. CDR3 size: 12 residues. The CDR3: CATDGGYEKLFF. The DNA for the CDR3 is TGTGCCACCGACGGGGGGTATGAAAAACTGTTTTTT.

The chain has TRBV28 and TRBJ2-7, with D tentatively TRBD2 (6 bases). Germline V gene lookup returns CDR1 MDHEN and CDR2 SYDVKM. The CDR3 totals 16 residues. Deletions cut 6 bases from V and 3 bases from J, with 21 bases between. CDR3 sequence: CASSTRRGKPSYEQYF. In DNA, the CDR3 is TGTGCCAGCAGCACGAGGAGGGGCAAGCCCAGCTACGAGCAGTACTTC.

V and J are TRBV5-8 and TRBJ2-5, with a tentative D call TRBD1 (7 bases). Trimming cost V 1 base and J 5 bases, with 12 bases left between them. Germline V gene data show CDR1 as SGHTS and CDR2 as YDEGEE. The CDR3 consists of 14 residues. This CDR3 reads CASSLLSGGETQYF. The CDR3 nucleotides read TGTGCCAGCAGCTTGTTGTCAGGGGGGGAGACCCAGTACTTC. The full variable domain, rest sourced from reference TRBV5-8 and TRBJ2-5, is EAGVTQSPTHLIKTRGQQATLRCSPISGHTSVYWYQQALGLGLQFLLWYDEGEERNRGNFPPRFSGRQFPNYSSELNVNALELEDSALYLCASSLLSGGETQYFGPGTRLLVL.

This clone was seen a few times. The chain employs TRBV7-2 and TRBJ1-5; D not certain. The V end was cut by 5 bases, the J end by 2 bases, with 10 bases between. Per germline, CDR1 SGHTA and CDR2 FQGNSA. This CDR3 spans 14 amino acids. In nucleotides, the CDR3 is TGTGCCAGCAGCCCAAACGGGGGCAATCAGCCCCAGCATTTT. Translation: CASSPNGGNQPQHF.

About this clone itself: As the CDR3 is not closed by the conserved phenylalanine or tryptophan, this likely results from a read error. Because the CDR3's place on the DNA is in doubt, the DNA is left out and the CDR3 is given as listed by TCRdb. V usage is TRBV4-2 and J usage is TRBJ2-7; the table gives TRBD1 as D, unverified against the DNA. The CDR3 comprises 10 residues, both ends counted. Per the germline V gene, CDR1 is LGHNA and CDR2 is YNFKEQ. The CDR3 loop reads CASSQDQVIL.

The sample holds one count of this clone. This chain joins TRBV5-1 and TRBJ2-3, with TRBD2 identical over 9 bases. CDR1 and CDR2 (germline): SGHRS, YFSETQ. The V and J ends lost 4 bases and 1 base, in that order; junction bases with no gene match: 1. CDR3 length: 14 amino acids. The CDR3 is CASSIAGGTDTQYF. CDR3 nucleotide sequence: TGCGCCAGCAGCATAGCGGGGGGCACAGATACGCAGTATTTT.

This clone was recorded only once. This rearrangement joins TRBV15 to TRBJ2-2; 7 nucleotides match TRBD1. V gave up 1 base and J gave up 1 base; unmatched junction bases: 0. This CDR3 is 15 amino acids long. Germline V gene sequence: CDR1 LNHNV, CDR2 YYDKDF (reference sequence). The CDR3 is CATSRGTGNTGELFF. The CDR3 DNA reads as TGTGCCACCAGCAGAGGGACAGGGAACACCGGGGAGCTGTTTTTT. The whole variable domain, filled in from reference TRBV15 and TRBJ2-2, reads DAMVIQNPRYQVTQFGKPVTLSCSQTLNHNVMYWYQQKSSQAPKLLFHYYDKDFNNEADTPDNFQSRRPNTSFCFLDIRSPGLGDTAMYLCATSRGTGNTGELFFGEGSRLTVL.

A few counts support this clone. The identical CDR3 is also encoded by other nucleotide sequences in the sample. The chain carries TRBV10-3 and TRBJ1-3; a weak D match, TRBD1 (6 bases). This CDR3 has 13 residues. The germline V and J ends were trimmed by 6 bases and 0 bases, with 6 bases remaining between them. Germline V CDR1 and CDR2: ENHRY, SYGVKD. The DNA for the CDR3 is TGTGCCATCAGGGACAGCTCTGGAAACACCATATATTTT. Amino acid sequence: CAIRDSSGNTIYF.

CDR3 nucleotide sequence: TGTGCCAGCAGCTTTGGACTGGGAGGGGCGGAGTATGGCTACACCTTC. Its protein product is CASSFGLGGAEYGYTF. V usage is TRBV5-4 and J usage is TRBJ1-2; possibly TRBD1 for D (5 bases). Germline V gene data show CDR1 as SGHNT and CDR2 as YYREEE (reference sequence). There are 16 residues in the CDR3. V lost 2 bases to trimming and J lost 5 bases, with 19 bases between them.

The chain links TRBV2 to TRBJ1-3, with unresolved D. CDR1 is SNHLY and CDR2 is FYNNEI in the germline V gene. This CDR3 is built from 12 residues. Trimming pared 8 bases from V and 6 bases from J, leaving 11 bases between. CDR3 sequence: CASRLQENTIYF. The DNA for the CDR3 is TGTGCCAGCCGCCTGCAGGAAAACACCATATATTTT.

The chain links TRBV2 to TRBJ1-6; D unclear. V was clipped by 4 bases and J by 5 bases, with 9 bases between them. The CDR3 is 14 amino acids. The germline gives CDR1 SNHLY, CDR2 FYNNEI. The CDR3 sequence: CASSVTRDNSPLHF. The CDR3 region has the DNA TGTGCCAGCAGTGTTACACGGGATAATTCACCCCTCCACTTT.

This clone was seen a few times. The CDR3: CASSIPDRGVEETQYF. The CDR3, as DNA: TGTGCCAGTAGTATCCCGGACAGGGGTGTGGAAGAGACCCAGTACTTC. The genes are TRBV19 and TRBJ2-5; 9 nucleotides align to TRBD1. CDR1 and CDR2 (germline): LNHDA, SQIVND (reference sequence). Germline trimming cut 3 bases from V and 3 bases from J; bases unmatched to any gene: 8. This CDR3 spans 16 amino acids.